Sequencing of this T cell receptor (beta chain) was carried out in a study of OX40 agonist ivuxolimab in advanced cancers. Study background: The dose-escalation group included hepatocellular carcinoma, melanoma, renal cell carcinoma and head and neck cancer. Partial responses were observed in three patients, of whom one had hepatocellular carcinoma and two had cutaneous melanoma. Regarding the study as a whole: What antigens the expanded peripheral T cells recognized was never established.

As concerns this clone: The antigen is not known.

Some clones are missing from TCRdb's copy, which holds only in-frame ones; the method was immunoSEQ multiplex PCR. Here the sample spans tens of thousands of clones, approximately 90% being singletons. The CDR3 totals 13 residues. V lost 6 bases, J lost 12 bases, and 20 bases lay in between. CDR1 and CDR2 (germline): KGHSH, LQKENI. The genes are TRBV18 and TRBJ1-1; D ambiguous. The origin of this receptor is an adult with an advanced solid tumor such as melanoma, head and neck, liver or kidney cancer. The sample here was CD4+ or CD8+ T cells sorted from blood, taken in a trial of the OX40 agonist ivuxolimab. Here the CDR3 reads CASSVGSSRETFF. CDR3 sequence (DNA): TGTGCCAGCTCGGTTGGATCGTCACGGGAAACTTTCTTT.